The clone carrying this TCR beta chain has just one count. Its specificity is unknown. Measured with immunoSEQ multiplex PCR; TCRdb has only the in-frame clones, and not every one. The sample carries under 150,000 clones, 91% recorded once. This entry comes from a study of cytomegalovirus exposure and HLA in healthy donors. Study-wide points: As was reported, the classifier diagnosed cytomegalovirus status with high specificity and sensitivity.

Germline CDR1 reads SGHNT; CDR2 reads YYREEE (reference sequence). V lost 1 base and J lost 5; bases outside the gene matches: 7. The CDR3 contains 15 residues. The V and J genes are TRBV5-4 and TRBJ1-1; the match to TRBD1 covers 8 bases. Sequencing was performed on PBMCs. The TCR comes from a man between 18 and 35 years old in good health and CMV-seronegative. This CDR3 is CASSLSSTGVTEAFF. The DNA for the CDR3 is TGTGCCAGCAGCTTGAGCTCGACAGGGGTAACTGAAGCTTTCTTT.